What follows describes a single T cell receptor (beta chain). Antigen specificity is unknown. For every sample, about 10^5 TCR templates were assayed. Libraries were prepared by immunoSEQ multiplex PCR; TCRdb keeps only in-frame clonotypes and omits some of them. Counted here are about 69,000 clones, over 70% occurring once; the ten biggest clones make up 1.5% to 2%. From germline, CDR1 is SGHRS and CDR2 YFSETQ. J gave up 4 bases and V 3 bases, and 1 base lay outside the gene matches. This CDR3 spans 13 amino acids. This entry comes from a study of siplizumab effects on memory and regulatory T cells. General observations from the study: Among mappable alloreactive CD4+ clones, the Treg-derived fraction averaged roughly 70% with siplizumab versus roughly 30% in controls. In unstimulated cells, naive T cells appeared more diverse than memory T cells and seemed major alloresponse contributors.

The chain carries TRBV5-1 and TRBJ2-5; 9 bases agree with TRBD1. The source material was Tregs sorted from blood. This receptor was identified in a human donor in good health. CDR3: CASSWGQGETQYF. In nucleotides, the CDR3 is TGCGCCAGCAGCTGGGGACAGGGAGAGACCCAGTACTTC.